These T cell receptor beta chains were read from a single sample in a study of blood T cell repertoires in COVID-19. Generated by immunoSEQ multiplex PCR, the TCRdb table keeps only in-frame clones and is missing some. This table has about 150,000 clones, about four fifths appearing once. The sample consisted of PBMCs or T cells enriched from blood (not recorded which). These receptor sequences come from a woman aged 45-65 years who had been exposed to COVID-19. CDR3s include the opening cysteine and the closing phenylalanine or tryptophan. A D gene is named only where the DNA matches it firmly. Rows give clone size only sometimes, using once, few, many, or a class for an expanded clone.

v_call	clone_size	j_call	d_call	cdr3_aa	cdr3_nt
TRBV11-3	once	TRBJ2-2	.	CASQTANTGELFF	TGTGCCTCACAAACAGCGAACACCGGGGAGCTGTTTTTT
TRBV4-1	.	TRBJ2-1	TRBD2	CASSPRLAGGHEQFF	TGCGCCAGCAGCCCTCGACTAGCGGGGGGACATGAGCAGTTCTTC
TRBV15	few	TRBJ1-3	.	CATSRAPSSGNTIYF	TGTGCCACCAGCAGAGCCCCCTCCTCTGGAAACACCATATATTTT
TRBV4-1	few	TRBJ2-6	.	CASSQDPDIYSGANVLTF	TGCGCCAGCAGCCAAGACCCGGACATTTACTCTGGGGCCAACGTCCTGACTTTC
TRBV7-2	.	TRBJ2-5	TRBD1	CASSLLGQEETQYF	TGTGCCAGCAGCTTACTGGGACAGGAAGAGACCCAGTACTTC
TRBV5-1	.	TRBJ2-7	.	CASSVGLTGSYEQYF	TGCGCCAGCAGCGTGGGACTGACAGGCTCCTACGAGCAGTACTTC
TRBV7-2	.	TRBJ1-2	.	CASRDAGLYGYTF	TGTGCCAGCAGGGATGCGGGCCTCTATGGCTACACCTTC
TRBV2	.	TRBJ1-3	.	CASSDAGAGAGNTIYF	TGTGCCAGCAGTGATGCGGGTGCCGGCGCTGGAAACACCATATATTTT
TRBV6-5	.	TRBJ2-3	.	CASSPPRSTDTQYF	TGTGCCAGCAGCCCCCCGAGGTCCACAGATACGCAGTATTTT
TRBV11-2	.	TRBJ1-2	.	CASSLEGSWGGYGYTF	TGTGCCAGCAGCTTAGAGGGATCGTGGGGCGGCTATGGCTACACCTTC
TRBV6-5	.	TRBJ1-1	.	CASRVHRLMNTEAFF	TGTGCCAGCAGAGTTCACAGGCTGATGAACACTGAAGCTTTCTTT
TRBV6-4	once	TRBJ2-7	TRBD2	CASSDSPGTSGRVPYEQYF	TGTGCCAGCAGTGACTCTCCGGGGACTAGCGGGAGAGTACCCTACGAGCAGTACTTC
TRBV27	few	TRBJ2-2	.	CASSKGRHTGELFF	TGTGCCAGCAGTAAGGGGCGGCACACCGGGGAGCTGTTTTTT
TRBV19	once	TRBJ1-4	TRBD1	CASRDRGGFATNEKLFF	TGTGCCAGTAGGGACAGGGGAGGATTCGCAACTAATGAAAAACTGTTTTTT
TRBV5-5	.	TRBJ1-4	TRBD1	CASSPRGQAFNEKLFF	TGTGCCAGCAGTCCGAGGGGACAGGCTTTTAATGAAAAACTGTTTTTT
TRBV19	.	TRBJ2-3	TRBD2	CASSTRTSGFLDTQYF	TGTGCCAGTAGTACCCGGACTAGCGGGTTTTTAGATACGCAGTATTTT
TRBV7-8	.	TRBJ1-5	.	CASSLAREGLNQPQHF	TGTGCCAGCAGCTTAGCGAGGGAGGGGCTGAATCAGCCCCAGCATTTT
TRBV6-1	.	TRBJ1-6	.	CASSDAQDNSPLHF	TGTGCCAGCAGTGACGCCCAGGATAATTCACCCCTCCACTTT
TRBV20-1	.	TRBJ1-3	TRBD1	CSASWPRGTGDGNTIYF	TGCAGTGCTAGTTGGCCCCGGGGGACAGGGGACGGAAACACCATATATTTT
TRBV5-1	once	TRBJ1-5	TRBD1	CASSTGTGNQPQHF	TGCGCCAGCAGTACCGGGACAGGCAATCAGCCCCAGCATTTT
TRBV5-4	.	TRBJ2-3	TRBD2	CASSWTSGTDTQYF	TGTGCCAGCAGCTGGACTAGCGGGACAGATACGCAGTATTTT
TRBV7-2	.	TRBJ2-1	.	CASSSQVRAGRYNEQFF	TGTGCCAGCAGCTCCCAGGTGAGGGCGGGGCGCTACAATGAGCAGTTCTTC
TRBV7-6	.	TRBJ2-5	TRBD1	CASSHRTGGVKTQYF	TGTGCCAGCAGCCACAGGACAGGGGGCGTGAAGACCCAGTACTTC
TRBV3-1/TRBV3-2	.	TRBJ2-7	TRBD2	CASSQGGLAIYEQYF	TGTGCCAGCAGCCAAGGGGGACTAGCGATCTACGAGCAGTACTTC
TRBV7-9	once	TRBJ1-1	.	CASSSFQGNTEAFF	TGTGCCAGCAGCTCCTTTCAGGGGAACACTGAAGCTTTCTTT
TRBV19	.	TRBJ2-5	.	CASSSQLETQYF	TGTGCCAGTTCCAGTCAGTTAGAGACCCAGTACTTC
TRBV9	.	TRBJ2-1	TRBD2	CASSPFGGSGSNEQFF	TGTGCCAGCAGCCCGTTCGGGGGTAGCGGGAGCAATGAGCAGTTCTTC
TRBV2	.	TRBJ2-5	.	CASRLTGLPQETQYF	TGTGCCAGCAGACTGACAGGATTACCCCAAGAGACCCAGTACTTC
TRBV12-5	.	TRBJ1-2	.	CASGLPTDSPLRGYTF	TGTGCTAGTGGTTTGCCGACTGACAGTCCCCTGCGTGGCTACACCTTC
TRBV6-1	once	TRBJ2-7	TRBD1	CASSEFGQGSSYEQYF	TGTGCCAGCAGTGAGTTCGGACAGGGTTCGTCCTACGAGCAGTACTTC
TRBV11-2	few	TRBJ1-6	.	CASTQGTAYNSPLHF	TGTGCCAGCACCCAGGGTACCGCCTATAATTCACCCCTCCACTTT
TRBV13	.	TRBJ2-3	TRBD1	CASSLTGAGTDTQYF	TGTGCCAGCAGCTTAACAGGGGCTGGCACAGATACGCAGTATTTT
TRBV21-1	.	TRBJ1-5	.	CASSKFMRHGQPQHF	TGTGCCAGCAGCAAATTTATGAGGCATGGTCAGCCCCAGCATTTT
TRBV5-1	.	TRBJ1-1	TRBD1	CASSPESKGASLLNTEAFF	TGCGCCAGCAGCCCGGAATCAAAGGGGGCGAGCCTCCTTAACACTGAAGCTTTCTTT
TRBV5-1	.	TRBJ1-2	.	CASTYSGSYGYTF	TGCGCCAGCACCTACTCAGGGTCCTATGGCTACACCTTC
TRBV13	.	TRBJ2-1	TRBD1	CASSPTGAYNEQFF	TGTGCCAGCAGCCCTACAGGGGCCTACAATGAGCAGTTCTTC
TRBV18	few	TRBJ2-7	TRBD1	CASSPPGQLYEEQYF	TGTGCCAGCTCACCTCCGGGACAGCTTTACGAGGAGCAGTACTTC
TRBV4-2	once	TRBJ1-6	.	CASSQAGVSPLHF	TGTGCCAGCAGCCAGGCAGGGGTTTCACCCCTCCACTTT
TRBV20-1	.	TRBJ2-5	TRBD2	CSASFPQGGSYQETQYF	TGCAGTGCTAGTTTCCCTCAGGGAGGGTCGTACCAAGAGACCCAGTACTTC
TRBV29-1	few	TRBJ1-4	TRBD1	CSVGTGYEKLFF	TGCAGCGTGGGGACAGGGTACGAAAAACTGTTTTTT
TRBV7-2	.	TRBJ2-3	.	CASSLRGRRGLRTDTQYF	TGTGCCAGCAGCTTAAGGGGCAGAAGGGGACTTAGGACAGATACGCAGTATTTT
TRBV4-3	.	TRBJ2-7	.	CASSQDYRPFSYEQYF	TGCGCCAGCAGCCAAGATTACAGGCCCTTCTCCTACGAGCAGTACTTC
TRBV6-4	few	TRBJ1-5	TRBD1	CASLTGASGPQHF	TGTGCCAGCCTGACAGGGGCCTCGGGGCCCCAGCATTTT
TRBV5-1	once	TRBJ1-4	TRBD1	CASSTGTEEYEKLFF	TGCGCCAGCAGCACAGGGACAGAAGAGTATGAAAAACTGTTTTTT
TRBV4-3	.	TRBJ1-5	TRBD1	CASSQVTGGPQHF	TGCGCCAGCAGCCAAGTTACAGGGGGTCCCCAGCATTTT
TRBV6-2/TRBV6-3	.	TRBJ2-4	TRBD1	CASSQPGQGNAIQYF	TGTGCCAGCAGCCAACCGGGACAGGGGAACGCCATTCAGTACTTC
TRBV19	.	TRBJ1-5	TRBD1	CASSRTGGVEPQHF	TGTGCCAGTAGTAGGACAGGGGGAGTTGAGCCCCAGCATTTT
TRBV6-1	few	TRBJ2-7	.	CASSEALEGSNEQYF	TGTGCCAGCAGTGAAGCGCTCGAGGGCAGCAACGAGCAGTACTTC
TRBV18	once	TRBJ2-5	TRBD1	CASSPQGAGETQYF	TGTGCCAGCTCTCCGCAGGGGGCCGGGGAGACCCAGTACTTC
TRBV5-1	.	TRBJ2-5	TRBD2	CASTGLAGVGQETQYF	TGCGCCAGCACCGGACTAGCGGGGGTGGGCCAAGAGACCCAGTACTTC
TRBV25-1	.	TRBJ2-7	.	CASSEWRTDNEQYF	TGTGCCAGCAGTGAATGGAGGACAGACAACGAGCAGTACTTC
TRBV7-2	.	TRBJ1-5	.	CASSLVWGAGNQPQHF	TGTGCCAGCAGCTTAGTTTGGGGCGCCGGTAATCAGCCCCAGCATTTT
TRBV6-6	.	TRBJ2-7	TRBD2	CASSRPGLAGVPYEQYF	TGTGCCAGCAGTCGCCCGGGACTAGCGGGAGTGCCCTACGAGCAGTACTTC
TRBV5-1	few	TRBJ1-1	.	CASSLGSGTQTEAFF	TGCGCCAGCAGCTTGGGGTCCGGGACACAAACTGAAGCTTTCTTT
TRBV5-1	.	TRBJ2-1	TRBD1	CASSQGQGYNEQFF	TGCGCCAGCAGCCAAGGACAGGGGTACAATGAGCAGTTCTTC